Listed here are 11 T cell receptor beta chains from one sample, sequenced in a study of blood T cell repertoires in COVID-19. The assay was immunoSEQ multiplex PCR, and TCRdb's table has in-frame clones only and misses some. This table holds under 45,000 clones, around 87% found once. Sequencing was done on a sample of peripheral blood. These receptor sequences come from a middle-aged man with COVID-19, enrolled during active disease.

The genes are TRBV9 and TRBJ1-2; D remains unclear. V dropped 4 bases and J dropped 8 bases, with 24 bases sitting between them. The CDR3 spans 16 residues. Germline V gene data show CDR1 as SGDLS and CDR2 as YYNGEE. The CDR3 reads CASSPRTDRASMGYTF. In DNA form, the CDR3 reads TGTGCCAGCAGCCCCCGGACTGATAGAGCCTCTATGGGCTACACCTTC.

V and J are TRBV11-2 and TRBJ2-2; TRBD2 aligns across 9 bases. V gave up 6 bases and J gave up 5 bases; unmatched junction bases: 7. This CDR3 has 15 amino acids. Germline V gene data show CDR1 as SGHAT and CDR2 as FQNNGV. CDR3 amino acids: CASSPPRGGTGELFF. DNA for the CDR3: TGTGCCAGCAGTCCCCCGCGGGGGGGTACCGGGGAGCTGTTTTTT.

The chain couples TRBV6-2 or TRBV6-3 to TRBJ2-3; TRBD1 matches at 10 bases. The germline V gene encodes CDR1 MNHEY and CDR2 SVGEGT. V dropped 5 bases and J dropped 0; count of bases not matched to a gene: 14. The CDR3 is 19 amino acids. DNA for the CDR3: TGTGCCAGCAGTCCGGGACAGGGGATTCCCGGGGGTAGCACAGATACGCAGTATTTT. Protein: CASSPGQGIPGGSTDTQYF.

CDR3 DNA sequence: TGTGCCAGCAGCCCGATACAGACCATGAACACTGAAGCTTTCTTT. Translating gives CASSPIQTMNTEAFF. The gene calls are TRBV28 and TRBJ1-1; D is ambiguous. In germline, CDR1 is MDHEN, CDR2 SYDVKM. The CDR3 spans 15 residues. V lost 6 bases, J lost 0 bases, and 14 bases lay in between.

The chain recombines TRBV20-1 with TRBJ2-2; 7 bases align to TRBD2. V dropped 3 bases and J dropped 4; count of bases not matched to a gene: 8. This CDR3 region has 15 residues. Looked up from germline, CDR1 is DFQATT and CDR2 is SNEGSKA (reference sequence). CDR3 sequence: CSASVAGAVTGELFF. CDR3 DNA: TGCAGTGCTAGTGTTGCGGGAGCGGTCACCGGGGAGCTGTTTTTT.

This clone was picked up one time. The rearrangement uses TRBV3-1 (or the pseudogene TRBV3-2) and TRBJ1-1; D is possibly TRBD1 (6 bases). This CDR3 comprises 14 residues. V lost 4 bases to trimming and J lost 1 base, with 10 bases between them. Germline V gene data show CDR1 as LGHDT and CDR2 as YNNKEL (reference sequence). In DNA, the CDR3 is TGTGCCAGCAGCCTTGGGACACCGAACACTGAAGCTTTCTTT. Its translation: CASSLGTPNTEAFF.

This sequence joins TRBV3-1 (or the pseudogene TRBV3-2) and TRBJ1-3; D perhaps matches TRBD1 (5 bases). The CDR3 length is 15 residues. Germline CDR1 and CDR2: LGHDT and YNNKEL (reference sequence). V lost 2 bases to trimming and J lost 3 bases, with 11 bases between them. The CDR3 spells CASSQPTVFGNTIYF. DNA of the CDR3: TGTGCCAGCAGCCAACCGACAGTCTTTGGAAACACCATATATTTT.

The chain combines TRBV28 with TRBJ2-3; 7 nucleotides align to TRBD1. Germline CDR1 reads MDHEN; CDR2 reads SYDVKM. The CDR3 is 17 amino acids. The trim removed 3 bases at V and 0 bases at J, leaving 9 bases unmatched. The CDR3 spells CASSLGPRDSSTDTQYF. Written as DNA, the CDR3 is TGTGCCAGCAGTTTGGGCCCCCGGGACAGTAGCACAGATACGCAGTATTTT.

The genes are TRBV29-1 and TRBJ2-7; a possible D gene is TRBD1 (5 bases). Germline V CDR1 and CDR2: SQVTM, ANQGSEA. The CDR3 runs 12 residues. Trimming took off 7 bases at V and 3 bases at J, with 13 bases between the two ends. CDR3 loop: CSARVSYYEQYF. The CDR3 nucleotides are TGCAGCGCCAGGGTGTCCTACTACGAGCAGTACTTC.

The CDR3 is CASSYLSGGAFREQFF. CDR3 in DNA: TGTGCCAGCAGTTACCTTAGCGGGGGGGCATTCAGGGAGCAGTTCTTC. The genes are TRBV6-5 and TRBJ2-1, with 11 bases aligning to TRBD2. After removal of 2 bases from V and 10 bases from J, the junction contained 10 bases not matched to a gene. Germline V gene data show CDR1 as MNHEY and CDR2 as SVGAGI. The CDR3 spans 16 residues.

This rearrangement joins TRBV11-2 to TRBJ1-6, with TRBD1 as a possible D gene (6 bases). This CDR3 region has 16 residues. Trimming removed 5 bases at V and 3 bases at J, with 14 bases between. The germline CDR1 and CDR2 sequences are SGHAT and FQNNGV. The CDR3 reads CASSPGTKGYNSPLHF. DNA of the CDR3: TGTGCCAGCAGCCCAGGGACAAAGGGCTATAATTCACCCCTCCACTTT.